This T cell receptor (beta chain) was identified in a study of cytomegalovirus exposure and HLA in healthy donors. Study conclusions and caveats: Based on reports, TCR beta sequences accurately predicted HLA-A and HLA-B alleles for most subjects. Highly shared sequence variants in one cluster were likely a sequencing artifact.

To note about this clone: Its antigen is not identified.

This CDR3 contains 14 residues. Unmatched junction bases numbered 2, after V lost 1 base and J lost 3 bases. Germline V CDR1 and CDR2: GTSNPN, SVGIG (reference sequence). The PCR contained 60 Vbeta and 13 Jbeta primers. TCRdb's table, derived via immunoSEQ multiplex PCR, lists solely in-frame clones and lacks some. The repertoire has approximately 150,000 clones, more than 65% of them found once; the top ten carry around a tenth. Material for sequencing was PBMCs. The chain uses TRBV30 and TRBJ2-3; 9 bases are shared with TRBD1. The sequence derives from a man in his late teens or twenties in good health and CMV-seropositive. CDR3 in amino acids: CAWSEGQGTDTQYF. The CDR3 DNA reads TGTGCCTGGAGTGAAGGACAGGGGACAGATACGCAGTATTTT.